This T cell receptor beta chain stems from a study of shared clonotypes between healthy human individuals. The wider study: With ages of 18 to 49, the donors were a couple of women and three men.

The CDR3 covers 14 residues. Trimming removed 3 bases from V and 9 bases from J, with 15 bases in between. CDR1 and CDR2 (germline): MNHNS, SASEGT. Only in-frame clones appear in the TCRdb table, and some are missing; sequencing was by immunoSEQ multiplex PCR. The data show 2 million to 2.5 million clones, about 94% seen once. General study results and limits: Relative to memory subsets, naive subsets generally showed larger estimated richness. Non-shared clonotypes had lower generation probabilities than clonotypes shared by all four sorted-subset donors. Enrolling few donors narrowed the genetic and exposure-history diversity that was represented.

Details on this clone: The antigen is not known.

This chain connects TRBV6-1 to TRBJ2-1; tentatively, D is TRBD1 (6 bases). The sample taken for sequencing was naive CD4+ T cells sorted from blood. Subset denoted: CD45RA+ positively selected. The TCR originated in a man younger than 30 in good health. CDR3 region: CASSDRYRVGEQFF. Here the CDR3 DNA reads TGTGCCAGCAGTGATCGTTACAGGGTTGGTGAGCAGTTCTTC.